The clone carrying this T cell receptor (beta chain) was seen at least ten times. The antigen remains unidentified. Unique molecular identifiers tagged the TCRbeta library. TCRdb reprocessed the PCR reads with MiXCR, giving one entry per CDR3 protein. The sample has about 160,000 distinct CDR3 sequences, over 8.5% seen once. The record originates from a study of T-cell reconstitution after alpha-beta-depleted transplantation in children. The CDR3 is 14 amino acids. CDR1 and CDR2 (germline): MDHEN, SYDVKM. The V gene lost 6 bases and the J gene lost 1 base, with 12 bases spanning the gap. Study-level findings and limits: It was surviving recipient T cells and thymic progenitors that gave some patients high TCRbeta diversity at day 60.

The receptor was isolated from a boy between 2 and 10 years old with acute myeloid leukemia, due to receive a stem cell transplant. The sequencing here drew on PBMCs, taken before TCRalphabeta/CD19-depleted stem cell transplant. The rearrangement links TRBV28 to TRBJ1-1; maybe TRBD1 (5 bases). CDR3 bases: TGTGCCAGCAGGAATGACCAGGGGAACACTGAAGCTTTCTTT. This sequence encodes CASRNDQGNTEAFF.